These 23 T cell receptor beta chains came from one sample sequenced in a study of blood T cell repertoires in COVID-19. The protocol was immunoSEQ multiplex PCR, while the TCRdb copy is restricted to in-frame clones and leaves out a portion. In the table there are fewer than 250,000 clones, approximately 91% of which are singletons. The sequenced sample was peripheral blood. All receptors derive from a woman between 40 and 55 years old with acute or convalescent COVID-19.

The chain employs TRBV5-6 and TRBJ1-1; D may be TRBD1 (6 bases). Trimming cost V 3 bases and J 0 bases, with 9 bases left between them. The CDR3 contains 14 residues. Germline values: CDR1 SGHDT, CDR2 YYEEEE. The CDR3 region has the DNA TGTGCCAGCAGCTCTACAGGGATGAACACTGAAGCTTTCTTT. Its protein product is CASSSTGMNTEAFF. The full variable domain, in which reference TRBV5-6 and TRBJ1-1 provide the parts outside the CDR3, is DAGVTQSPTHLIKTRGQQVTLRCSPKSGHDTVSWYQQALGQGPQFIFQYYEEEERQRGNFPDRFSGHQFPNYSSELNVNALLLGDSALYLCASSSTGMNTEAFFGQGTRLTVV.

This clone was counted only a few times. The chain employs TRBV10-1 and TRBJ2-7; TRBD2 agrees at 7 bases. The CDR3 covers 13 residues. Germline V gene sequence: CDR1 WNHNN, CDR2 SYGVQD (reference sequence). The ends lost 6 bases at V and 5 bases at J; junction bases unmatched: 7. The CDR3 region is CASRGGFLDEQYV. CDR3 nucleotides: TGCGCCAGCAGGGGGGGGTTTTTGGACGAGCAGTACGTC.

The chain joins TRBV7-2 to TRBJ2-4; tentative D call: TRBD2 (6 bases). The CDR3 length is 14 residues. V was shortened by 0 bases and J by 12 bases, with 15 bases between the two germline ends. Germline V CDR1 and CDR2: SGHTA, FQGNSA. This CDR3 reads CASSLAGIAAYQYF. CDR3 DNA: TGTGCCAGCAGCTTAGCGGGAATAGCGGCTTATCAGTACTTC. The full variable domain, rest sourced from reference TRBV7-2 and TRBJ2-4, is GAGVSQSPSNKVTEKGKDVELRCDPISGHTALYWYRQSLGQGLEFLIYFQGNSAPDKSGLPSDRFSAERTGGSVSTLTIQRTQQEDSAVYLCASSLAGIAAYQYFGAGTRLSVL.

The chain is built from TRBV27 and TRBJ1-4; 7 bases align to TRBD1. Germline trimming cut 3 bases from V and 3 bases from J; bases unmatched to any gene: 10. The length of the CDR3 is 17 residues. CDR1 and CDR2 from the germline V gene are MNHEY and SMNVEV (reference sequence). The CDR3 sequence is CASSFSVGDRPNEKLFF. CDR3 coding DNA: TGTGCCAGCAGTTTTTCCGTAGGGGACAGACCTAATGAAAAACTGTTTTTT.

This rearrangement joins TRBV30 to TRBJ1-5; no definite D call. Germline V gene sequence: CDR1 GTSNPN, CDR2 SVGIG (reference sequence). V dropped 2 bases and J dropped 6 bases, with 11 bases sitting between them. The CDR3 runs to 13 residues. CDR3 sequence (DNA): TGTGCCTGGAGTAAGGACTCAAGTCAGCCCCAGCATTTT. Its protein is CAWSKDSSQPQHF.

V gene TRBV29-1 combines with J gene TRBJ2-5, with 11 bases that match TRBD1. The CDR3 consists of 15 residues. The germline CDR1 and CDR2 sequences are SQVTM and ANQGSEA. The junction had 6 bases not matched to a gene; V was cut back by 4 bases and J by 2 bases. CDR3 bases: TGCAGCGTTGTTGGGACAGGGGGGAGACAAGAGACCCAGTACTTC. This codes for CSVVGTGGRQETQYF.

This chain links TRBV10-1 with TRBJ2-5; 13 bases are a match to TRBD2. V shed 11 bases, J shed 2 bases, and the junction held 5 bases outside the gene matches. Germline loops: CDR1 WNHNN, CDR2 SYGVQD (reference sequence). CDR3 length equals 14 residues. CDR3 sequence reads: CARGLAGTQETQYF. The CDR3 DNA is TGCGCCCGGGGACTAGCGGGGACACAAGAGACCCAGTACTTC.

This clone was observed a single time. The chain couples TRBV6-5 to TRBJ2-2, with D uncertain. This CDR3 is 13 amino acids long. Trimming took 4 bases from V and 2 from J, leaving 5 bases between them. CDR1 and CDR2 (germline): MNHEY, SVGAGI. CDR3 sequence reads: CASSSLNTGELFF. Written as DNA, the CDR3 is TGTGCCAGCAGTTCCCTTAACACCGGGGAGCTGTTTTTT.

The CDR3 sequence: CSVGSSGASAWGYTF. CDR3 sequence (DNA): TGCAGCGTTGGCTCCTCTGGGGCCTCAGCCTGGGGCTACACCTTC. The V gene is TRBV29-1, the J gene TRBJ1-2, with D maybe TRBD1 (5 bases). The CDR3 is made up of 15 amino acids. V gave up 4 bases and J gave up 8 bases, with 23 bases separating them. Germline assignment: CDR1 SQVTM and CDR2 ANQGSEA.

The chain recombines TRBV30 with TRBJ1-4; 8 nucleotides line up with TRBD1. Per the germline V gene, CDR1 is GTSNPN and CDR2 is SVGIG (reference sequence). The CDR3 is 12 residues long. V was clipped by 4 bases and J by 5 bases; unmatched bases: 0. The CDR3 DNA reads TGTGCCTGGAACAGGGGGAATGAAAAACTGTTTTTT. This translates into CAWNRGNEKLFF. The full variable domain, completed using reference TRBV30 and TRBJ1-4, is SQTIHQWPATLVQPVGSPLSLECTVEGTSNPNLYWYRQAAGRGLQLLFYSVGIGQISSEVPQNLSASRPQDRQFILSSKKLLLSDSGFYLCAWNRGNEKLFFGSGTQLSVL.

The CDR3 DNA is TGTGCCAGCAGCCAAGAAGCAGGGTACACAGATACGCAGTATTTT. The encoded protein is CASSQEAGYTDTQYF. V is TRBV3-1 (or the pseudogene TRBV3-2) and J is TRBJ2-3; tentative D call: TRBD1 (5 bases). CDR3 length: 15 residues. The ends were cut back, 0 bases at V and 2 bases at J, with 9 bases in the middle. Germline CDR1 reads LGHDT; CDR2 reads YNNKEL (reference sequence).

The gene calls are TRBV7-3 and TRBJ1-1; D perhaps matches TRBD1 (6 bases). Germline V gene data show CDR1 as SGHTA and CDR2 as FQGTGA. Trimming left V 2 bases short and J 1 base short, with 11 bases between. This CDR3 comprises 15 residues. Here the CDR3 DNA reads TGTGCCAGCAGCTTATACGGGGGGCCGAACACTGAAGCTTTCTTT. Amino acid sequence: CASSLYGGPNTEAFF.

CDR3 bases: TGTGCCAGCAGTTTCAGGGGGCAGCGCACAGATACGCAGTATTTT. This encodes CASSFRGQRTDTQYF. This sequence joins TRBV6-6 and TRBJ2-3; 8 bases are a match to TRBD1. The CDR3 extends over 15 amino acids. Germline CDR1 and CDR2: MNHNY and SVGAGI (reference sequence). V gave up 4 bases and J gave up 1 base; unmatched junction bases: 4.

The chain employs TRBV4-2 and TRBJ2-7, with 11 positions matching TRBD2. Germline V lookup: CDR1 LGHNA, CDR2 YNFKEQ. V lost 2 bases, J lost 7 bases, and 10 bases stayed unmatched. The CDR3 has 16 amino acids. CDR3 sequence reads: CASSQNIAGGPREQYV. The CDR3 region has the DNA TGTGCCAGCAGCCAAAACATAGCGGGGGGGCCGCGGGAGCAGTACGTC.

The chain links TRBV14 to TRBJ1-1; unclear D gene. The germline CDR1 and CDR2 sequences are SGHDN and FVKESK. V was pared by 4 bases and J by 2 bases, with 2 bases between. CDR3 length equals 11 residues. The CDR3 coding sequence is TGTGCCAGCAGCCTAAACACTGAAGCTTTCTTT. Its protein is CASSLNTEAFF. The whole variable domain, filled in from reference TRBV14 and TRBJ1-1, reads EAGVTQFPSHSVIEKGQTVTLRCDPISGHDNLYWYRRVMGKEIKFLLHFVKESKQDESGMPNNRFLAERTGGTYSTLKVQPAELEDSGVYFCASSLNTEAFFGQGTRLTVV.

V and J are TRBV10-3 and TRBJ2-3, with TRBD2 matching 9 bases. Germline V gives CDR1 ENHRY, CDR2 SYGVKD. Unmatched junction bases numbered 12, after V lost 3 bases and J lost 5 bases. The CDR3 spans 17 residues. CDR3 bases: TGTGCCATCAGTGACGGGGCGGGGGGGCCGACAGGAGATACGCAGTATTTT. This gives the protein CAISDGAGGPTGDTQYF.

The V and J genes are TRBV24-1 and TRBJ1-2; D is possibly TRBD1 (5 bases). From germline, CDR1 is KGHDR and CDR2 SFDVKD. CDR3 size: 14 residues. V was pared by 4 bases and J by 9 bases, with 17 bases between. CDR3 nucleotides: TGTGCCACCAGTGACCCCAGGGAACTCTTAAGCTACACCTTC. This gives the protein CATSDPRELLSYTF.

The chain employs TRBV18 and TRBJ1-4; D unresolved. Deletions cut 0 bases from V and 0 bases from J, with 14 bases between. The germline V gene encodes CDR1 KGHSH and CDR2 LQKENI. This CDR3 has 18 amino acids. This CDR3 reads CASSPPGLQVATNEKLFF. DNA of the CDR3: TGTGCCAGCTCACCACCGGGCTTGCAGGTCGCAACTAATGAAAAACTGTTTTTT.

The chain is built from TRBV6-1 and TRBJ1-2; 8 positions match TRBD1. V shed 3 bases, J shed 1 base, and the junction held 4 bases outside the gene matches. Looked up from germline, CDR1 is MNHNS and CDR2 is SASEGT. This CDR3 region has 15 residues. CDR3 sequence: CASSDRDRRNYGYTF. For the CDR3, the DNA is TGTGCCAGCAGTGACCGGGACAGGCGTAACTATGGCTACACCTTC.

CDR3 loop: CAIRDRGLSSEQFF. The CDR3 nucleotides are TGTGCCATCAGAGACAGGGGGCTCAGTTCGGAGCAGTTCTTC. The chain links TRBV10-3 to TRBJ2-1, with 10 bases identical to TRBD1. CDR1 is ENHRY and CDR2 is SYGVKD in the germline V gene. CDR3 length: 14 amino acids. After removal of 6 bases from V and 10 bases from J, the junction contained 9 bases not matched to a gene.

The table lists this clone with a count of one. This chain joins TRBV6-5 and TRBJ1-1; a weak D match, TRBD1 (6 bases). Trimming removed 7 bases at V and 2 bases at J, with 17 bases between. The CDR3 extends over 15 amino acids. Germline V lookup: CDR1 MNHEY, CDR2 SVGAGI. For the CDR3, the DNA is TGTGCCAGCATCCCTCGGGGGGCGCGAAACACTGAAGCTTTCTTT. It encodes CASIPRGARNTEAFF.

The chain couples TRBV20-1 to TRBJ1-2; D gene ambiguous. The CDR3 spans 10 residues. V lost 3 bases to trimming and J lost 8 bases, with 7 bases between them. CDR1 is DFQATT and CDR2 is SNEGSKA in the germline V gene (reference sequence). CDR3 loop: CSARSMGYTF. The CDR3 region has the DNA TGCAGTGCTAGGAGCATGGGCTACACCTTC.

The chain links TRBV5-4 to TRBJ2-2; TRBD2 aligns across 8 bases. The CDR3 contains 16 residues. From germline, CDR1 is SGHNT and CDR2 YYREEE (reference sequence). J lost 7 bases, V lost 0 bases, and 8 bases had no gene match. The CDR3 nucleotides read TGTGCCAGCAGCTTGGCCCCCAGCGGGGGCGGCGGGGAGCTGTTTTTT. Protein sequence: CASSLAPSGGGGELFF.